The next 30 T cell receptor beta chains were all read from a single sample in a study of T-cell reconstitution after alpha-beta-depleted transplantation in children. Preparation of the TCRbeta library was carried out with unique molecular identifiers. TCRdb reprocessed the PCR reads via MiXCR and lists one record per CDR3 protein. Found here are 500,000 to 600,000 distinct CDR3 sequences, 25% to 30% of them singletons; the top ten hold about a third. The source material was PBMCs, sampled before TCRalphabeta/CD19-depleted stem cell transplant. All receptors derive from a boy under three years old with Wiskott-Aldrich syndrome, due to receive a stem cell transplant.

The chain recombines TRBV4-2 with TRBJ1-5; 8 nucleotides line up with TRBD1. V was clipped by 0 bases and J by 7 bases; unmatched bases: 2. The CDR3 is made up of 14 amino acids. CDR1 and CDR2 (germline): LGHNA, YNFKEQ. In DNA form, the CDR3 reads TGTGCCAGCAGCCAAGACAGGGGGCCACAGCCCCAGCATTTT. Translation: CASSQDRGPQPQHF.

This clonotype was recorded a few times. The chain uses TRBV10-3 and TRBJ2-1, with 9 bases lining up with TRBD1. V was clipped by 6 bases and J by 5 bases; unmatched bases: 2. CDR1 is ENHRY, CDR2 SYGVKD, per germline. This CDR3 has 13 residues. Here the CDR3 DNA reads TGTGCCATCAGGGGGACAGGGAACAATGAGCAGTTCTTC. It codes for CAIRGTGNNEQFF.

This chain links TRBV29-1 with TRBJ2-1; 9 bases fit TRBD2. This CDR3 comprises 12 residues. Germline assignment: CDR1 SQVTM and CDR2 ANQGSEA. V shed 3 bases and J 6 bases; nucleotides not matched to a gene: 0. The CDR3 DNA sequence: TGCAGCGTTGAGGGACTAGCCAATGAGCAGTTCTTC. This translates into CSVEGLANEQFF.

This clonotype was observed many times. For the CDR3, the DNA is TGTGCCAGCAGCTTTTGGACTAGCACAGATACGCAGTATTTT. It specifies CASSFWTSTDTQYF. The chain employs TRBV7-8 and TRBJ2-3, with D perhaps matching TRBD2 (5 bases). V lost 3 bases, J lost 0 bases, and 7 bases lay in between. CDR3 size: 14 residues. Germline V gene data show CDR1 as SGHVS and CDR2 as FQNEAQ.

The J gene is TRBJ2-4, the V gene TRBV6-5; D possibly corresponds to TRBD1 (6 bases). Germline loops: CDR1 MNHEY, CDR2 SVGAGI. The CDR3 is made up of 14 amino acids. With 4 bases removed from V and 2 bases from J, the gap between germline ends came to 9 bases. DNA for the CDR3: TGTGCCAGCAGTTCAGGGGTAACCAAAAACATTCAGTACTTC. Encoded protein: CASSSGVTKNIQYF.

The chain has TRBV15 and TRBJ2-4, with D possibly being TRBD2 (6 bases). The germline gives CDR1 LNHNV, CDR2 YYDKDF (reference sequence). V was shortened by 0 bases and J by 0 bases, with 9 bases between the two germline ends. The CDR3 length is 16 residues. The CDR3 sequence is CATSRDGGVAKNIQYF. DNA for the CDR3: TGTGCCACCAGCAGAGATGGAGGGGTAGCCAAAAACATTCAGTACTTC.

The table lists this clonotype with a few counts. The chain recombines TRBV15 with TRBJ1-4; D not resolved. V lost 1 base and J lost 6, with 3 bases in between. CDR1 and CDR2 from the germline V gene are LNHNV and YYDKDF (reference sequence). The CDR3 covers 12 residues. CDR3 residues: CATSRVDEKLFF. The CDR3 nucleotides are TGTGCCACCAGCAGAGTGGATGAAAAACTGTTTTTT.

This clonotype was seen more than once but under ten times. The chain has TRBV20-1 and TRBJ2-7; the match to TRBD1 covers 10 bases. This CDR3 contains 16 residues. Germline V gene lookup returns CDR1 DFQATT and CDR2 SNEGSKA (reference sequence). V was clipped by 2 bases and J by 2 bases; unmatched bases: 9. The CDR3 nucleotides read TGCAGTGCTAGACCGCCCCGGGACAGGGGACCCTACGAGCAGTACTTC. It is translated as CSARPPRDRGPYEQYF.

The CDR3 loop reads CASSFPSGSTRYNEQFF. DNA of the CDR3: TGTGCCAGCAGTTTCCCTAGCGGGAGTACTCGGTACAATGAGCAGTTCTTC. V is TRBV12-3 or TRBV12-4 and J is TRBJ2-1, with 10 bases aligning to TRBD2. The V and J ends lost 3 bases and 4 bases, in that order; junction bases with no gene match: 9. CDR3 size: 17 residues.

The chain joins TRBV10-3 to TRBJ2-3, with 8 bases matching TRBD1. The CDR3 length is 13 residues. V shed 11 bases and J 2 bases; nucleotides not matched to a gene: 6. Germline loops: CDR1 ENHRY, CDR2 SYGVKD. CDR3 residues: CAATGGVTDTQYF. The CDR3 bases are TGTGCCGCTACAGGGGGAGTCACAGATACGCAGTATTTT.

The chain is built from TRBV20-1 and TRBJ1-1, with D maybe TRBD1 (6 bases). V was shortened by 0 bases and J by 5 bases, with 10 bases between the two germline ends. The CDR3 length is 13 residues. In germline, CDR1 is DFQATT, CDR2 SNEGSKA (reference sequence). CDR3 amino acids: CSARDGTITEAFF. In nucleotides, the CDR3 is TGCAGTGCTAGAGACGGGACAATTACTGAAGCTTTCTTT.

The chain is built from TRBV5-1 and TRBJ1-2, with a possible D match to TRBD1 (6 bases). The CDR3 is 14 amino acids. With 2 bases removed from V and 5 bases from J, the gap between germline ends came to 13 bases. The germline CDR1 and CDR2 sequences are SGHRS and YFSETQ. This CDR3 reads CASSLTGRNYGYTF. CDR3 nucleotide sequence: TGCGCCAGCAGCTTAACAGGGCGGAATTATGGCTACACCTTC. Variable domain in full (rest from reference TRBV5-1 and TRBJ1-2): KAGVTQTPRYLIKTRGQQVTLSCSPISGHRSVSWYQQTPGQGLQFLFEYFSETQRNKGNFPGRFSGRQFSNSRSEMNVSTLELGDSALYLCASSLTGRNYGYTFGSGTRLTVV.

This clonotype was observed a handful of times. The chain uses TRBV3-1 and TRBJ2-1, with 9 positions matching TRBD2. Looked up from germline, CDR1 is LGHDT and CDR2 is YNNKEL (reference sequence). The CDR3 runs to 14 residues. V trimming: 2 bases; J trimming: 6 bases; junction bases outside the gene matches: 2. The CDR3 reads CASSQRGLANEQFF. The DNA for the CDR3 is TGTGCCAGCAGCCAAAGGGGACTAGCCAATGAGCAGTTCTTC.

This clonotype was counted only a few times. The rearrangement joins TRBV5-8 to TRBJ2-5, with D perhaps TRBD1 (6 bases). Trimming stripped 0 bases from V and 5 bases from J, with 11 bases between. CDR1 and CDR2 from the germline V gene are SGHTS and YDEGEE. The CDR3 runs to 14 residues. CDR3 protein: CASSLAGAAETQYF. The CDR3 DNA reads TGTGCCAGCAGCTTGGCAGGGGCTGCGGAGACCCAGTACTTC.

The chain joins TRBV7-2 to TRBJ2-3; D is ambiguous. Germline-derived CDR1 and CDR2 are SGHTA and FQGNSA. Trimming took off 1 base at V and 4 bases at J, with 6 bases between the two ends. This CDR3 has 13 amino acids. The CDR3 DNA reads as TGTGCCAGCAGCTTAGTTCTGTCAGATACGCAGTATTTT. The encoded protein is CASSLVLSDTQYF.

The chain is built from TRBV15 and TRBJ2-3; the match to TRBD2 covers 8 bases. The CDR3 contains 17 residues. Unmatched junction bases numbered 5, after V lost 0 bases and J lost 0 bases. CDR1 LNHNV and CDR2 YYDKDF come from the germline V gene (reference sequence). CDR3 amino acids: CATSRDLSSGSTDTQYF. The CDR3 DNA reads TGTGCCACCAGCAGAGATCTGTCTAGCGGGAGCACAGATACGCAGTATTTT.

This clonotype turned up a few times. In nucleotides, the CDR3 is TGCGCCAGCAGCTTGTCCGGGACAGTGGTCCCCTACGAGCAGTACTTC. This translates into CASSLSGTVVPYEQYF. J is TRBJ2-7 and V is TRBV5-1; 7 nucleotides agree with TRBD1. Germline lookup yields CDR1 SGHRS and CDR2 YFSETQ. V lost 1 base and J lost 2; bases outside the gene matches: 9. The CDR3 totals 16 residues.

In this sample, this clonotype turned up a few times. The rearrangement joins TRBV5-1 to TRBJ1-4, with 7 nucleotides matching TRBD1. J lost 2 bases, V lost 4 bases, and 5 bases had no gene match. CDR3 size: 15 residues. The V gene's germline CDR1 is SGHRS and CDR2 YFSETQ. Written as DNA, the CDR3 is TGCGCCAGCAGCCGACTGACAGGGACTAATGAAAAACTGTTTTTT. It codes for CASSRLTGTNEKLFF.

V usage is TRBV27 and J usage is TRBJ2-6; D is unclear. Trimming took 4 bases from V and 4 from J, leaving 8 bases between them. Germline CDR1 and CDR2: MNHEY and SMNVEV (reference sequence). This CDR3 contains 14 residues. The CDR3 nucleotides are TGTGCCAGCAGTTGGCGAGGAGGGGCCAACGTCCTGACTTTC. Translated, it gives CASSWRGGANVLTF. The full variable domain, rest sourced from reference TRBV27 and TRBJ2-6, is EAQVTQNPRYLITVTGKKLTVTCSQNMNHEYMSWYRQDPGLGLRQIYYSMNVEVTDKGDVPEGYKVSRKEKRNFPLILESPSPNQTSLYFCASSWRGGANVLTFGAGSRLTVL.

In nucleotides, the CDR3 is TGTGCCTGGAGTGTACTCGGATCCTACGAGCAGTACTTC. Translating gives CAWSVLGSYEQYF. This chain joins TRBV30 and TRBJ2-7, with D uncertain. This CDR3 comprises 13 residues. V was shortened by 0 bases and J by 1 base, with 7 bases between the two germline ends. From germline, CDR1 is GTSNPN and CDR2 SVGIG (reference sequence).

The chain recombines TRBV7-6 with TRBJ1-1; perhaps TRBD1 as D (5 bases). Per germline, CDR1 SGHVS and CDR2 FNYEAQ. There are 13 residues in the CDR3. V lost 3 bases and J 3 bases, leaving 8 bases between the germline ends. CDR3 sequence (DNA): TGTGCCAGCAGCTTCGGACAAGACACTGAAGCTTTCTTT. Protein: CASSFGQDTEAFF.

This chain joins TRBV7-2 and TRBJ2-3; D tentatively fits TRBD1 or TRBD2 (6 bases each). V lost 6 bases to trimming and J lost 0 bases, with 10 bases between them. CDR3 length: 14 amino acids. CDR1 SGHTA and CDR2 FQGNSA come from the germline V gene. For the CDR3, the DNA is TGTGCCAGCAGAGGAGGGGGGAGCACAGATACGCAGTATTTT. Translating it yields CASRGGGSTDTQYF.

The CDR3 region is CASRALANTGELFF. CDR3 nucleotides: TGTGCCAGCAGAGCACTAGCGAACACCGGGGAGCTGTTTTTT. J is TRBJ2-2 and V is TRBV12-3 or TRBV12-4; weak D call: TRBD2 (5 bases). Trimming left V 6 bases short and J 0 bases short, with 8 bases between. The CDR3 length is 14 residues.

The chain recombines TRBV28 with TRBJ2-7; perhaps TRBD1 as D (6 bases). CDR1 MDHEN and CDR2 SYDVKM come from the germline V gene. Trimming pared 8 bases from V and 2 bases from J, leaving 16 bases between. The CDR3 is 14 residues long. The CDR3 region has the DNA TGTGCCAGCCACTCCGGGACAAAGACCTACGAGCAGTACTTC. Protein: CASHSGTKTYEQYF. The variable domain in full, with the rest retrieved from reference TRBV28 and TRBJ2-7, is DVKVTQSSRYLVKRTGEKVFLECVQDMDHENMFWYRQDPGLGLRLIYFSYDVKMKEKGDIPEGYSVSREKKERFSLILESASTNQTSMYLCASHSGTKTYEQYFGPGTRLTVT.

With respect to this clonotype: The junction does not match germline at one end; this may be a read error. This chain uses TRBV3-1 with TRBJ1-1; TRBD1 aligns across 8 bases. CDR1 is LGHDT, CDR2 YNNKEL, per germline (reference sequence). The CDR3 consists of 19 residues. The CDR3 region has the DNA TGTACCAGCAGTCCAAAAGAATACAGGGGGAGGAAAGGGAACACTGAAGCTTTCTTT. It specifies CTSSPKEYRGRKGNTEAFF.

The gene calls are TRBV20-1 and TRBJ2-5, with 10 bases matching TRBD1. The junction had 9 bases not matched to a gene; V was cut back by 6 bases and J by 5 bases. CDR3 length: 14 amino acids. CDR1 is DFQATT and CDR2 is SNEGSKA in the germline V gene (reference sequence). CDR3 bases: TGCAGTGCCACTCGGGACAGGGGAGGGGAGACCCAGTACTTC. Protein: CSATRDRGGETQYF.

In its sample, this clonotype was seen a few times. This chain connects TRBV20-1 to TRBJ2-7, with 16 bases identical to TRBD2. This CDR3 contains 15 residues. CDR1 is DFQATT, CDR2 SNEGSKA, per germline (reference sequence). V shed 6 bases, J shed 4 bases, and the junction held 6 bases outside the gene matches. CDR3 loop: CSAPGLAGGPYEQYF. The CDR3 DNA is TGCAGTGCCCCGGGACTAGCGGGAGGGCCATACGAGCAGTACTTC.

This sequence joins TRBV20-1 and TRBJ2-5; 10 bases are shared with TRBD2. Germline assignment: CDR1 DFQATT and CDR2 SNEGSKA (reference sequence). V trimming: 3 bases; J trimming: 6 bases; junction bases outside the gene matches: 7. The CDR3 covers 14 residues. DNA for the CDR3: TGCAGTGCTAGTCCCCTAGCGGGAGCGCAGACCCAGTACTTC. This codes for CSASPLAGAQTQYF.

This clonotype turned up a few times. This chain links TRBV5-1 with TRBJ2-3; TRBD1 might be the D (8 bases). V was pared by 0 bases and J by 5 bases, with 13 bases between. CDR3 length: 15 amino acids. The germline V gene has CDR1 SGHRS and CDR2 YFSETQ. The CDR3 bases are TGCGCCAGCAGCTTGGAGGGGGGGACAGGAGATACGCAGTATTTT. Translated: CASSLEGGTGDTQYF. The full variable domain, completed using reference TRBV5-1 and TRBJ2-3, is KAGVTQTPRYLIKTRGQQVTLSCSPISGHRSVSWYQQTPGQGLQFLFEYFSETQRNKGNFPGRFSGRQFSNSRSEMNVSTLELGDSALYLCASSLEGGTGDTQYFGPGTRLTVL.

As DNA, the CDR3 is TGCAGCGTTGAAACTAGCGGGAGGGTAGGCATTCAGTACTTC. Protein sequence: CSVETSGRVGIQYF. The chain joins TRBV29-1 to TRBJ2-4, with 13 bases that match TRBD2. The CDR3 has 14 residues. CDR1 SQVTM and CDR2 ANQGSEA come from the germline V gene. V gave up 2 bases and J gave up 9 bases; unmatched junction bases: 4.